The 15 T cell receptor beta chains below all came from one sample that was sequenced in a study of blood T cell repertoires in COVID-19 (dated by TCRdb to the early 2020s). The library was obtained by the immunoSEQ multiplex PCR assay. Sourced from immuneACCESS, this table was stored by TCRdb with only in-frame sequences that have V and J called. A share of the clones is absent; for the studies checked, an unresolved V gene accounts for under half, and the remainder has no known explanation. The sample table lists under 200,000 clones, approximately 90% of them with a count of one. Jointly, the top ten make up approximately 10% of the sample. Sequencing was performed on peripheral blood. Receptors originate from a woman aged 70 to 79 with COVID-19, enrolled during active disease.

This chain uses TRBV5-4 with TRBJ2-1; D may be TRBD1 (5 bases). The V and J ends lost 2 bases and 7 bases respectively, with 13 bases between them. This CDR3 is 14 amino acids long. The germline V gene encodes CDR1 SGHNT and CDR2 YYREEE (reference sequence). The CDR3 loop reads CASSFRQPVNEQFF. CDR3 nucleotide sequence: TGTGCCAGCAGCTTTCGACAGCCGGTGAATGAGCAGTTCTTC. The full variable domain, rest sourced from reference TRBV5-4 and TRBJ2-1, is ETGVTQSPTHLIKTRGQQVTLRCSSQSGHNTVSWYQQALGQGPQFIFQYYREEENGRGNFPPRFSGLQFPNYSSELNVNALELDDSALYLCASSFRQPVNEQFFGPGTRLTVL.

This chain uses TRBV6-2 or TRBV6-3 with TRBJ2-7; no definite D call. This CDR3 is 14 amino acids long. Germline values: CDR1 MNHEY, CDR2 SVGEGT. Trimming shortened V by 6 bases and J by 0 bases, and 12 bases separated the two germline ends. Here the CDR3 DNA reads TGTGCCAGCAGCCGGCAGGCCGGCTCCTACGAGCAGTACTTC. It yields the protein CASSRQAGSYEQYF.

This sequence joins TRBV2 and TRBJ2-3, with D possibly TRBD2 on 5 matching bases. V lost 4 bases to trimming and J lost 5 bases, with 16 bases between them. There are 15 residues in the CDR3. The V gene's germline CDR1 is SNHLY and CDR2 FYNNEI. The CDR3 coding sequence is TGTGCCAGCAGTGTATCAACGACGAGCGGAGATACGCAGTATTTT. Its protein product is CASSVSTTSGDTQYF.

V and J are TRBV7-8 and TRBJ2-7, with 8 bases aligning to TRBD1. From germline, CDR1 is SGHVS and CDR2 FQNEAQ. The CDR3 extends over 14 amino acids. V gave up 4 bases and J gave up 2 bases; unmatched junction bases: 4. DNA for the CDR3: TGTGCCAGCAGCTCAGAGGGACAGGCCTACGAGCAGTACTTC. Translated: CASSSEGQAYEQYF. Combining the CDR3 with reference TRBV7-8 and TRBJ2-7 gives the whole variable domain GAGVSQSPRYKVAKRGQDVALRCDPISGHVSLFWYQQALGQGPEFLTYFQNEAQLDKSGLPSDRFFAERPEGSVSTLKIQRTQQEDSAVYLCASSSEGQAYEQYFGPGTRLTVT.

The chain combines TRBV9 with TRBJ2-1; 8 nucleotides agree with TRBD1. CDR1 SGDLS and CDR2 YYNGEE come from the germline V gene. This CDR3 has 15 residues. With V trimmed by 3 bases and J by 6 bases, 8 bases remained unmatched. The CDR3 DNA follows: TGTGCCAGCAGCGAAAGACAGGGGCGCGGCAATGAGCAGTTCTTC. It is translated as CASSERQGRGNEQFF.

V usage is TRBV5-6 and J usage is TRBJ1-2; D is unclear. Trimming stripped 6 bases from V and 3 bases from J, with 12 bases between. CDR1 and CDR2 from the germline V gene are SGHDT and YYEEEE. This CDR3 comprises 13 residues. The CDR3 reads CASTPGSYYGYTF. In DNA, the CDR3 is TGTGCCAGCACCCCGGGGTCCTACTATGGCTACACCTTC.

The chain recombines TRBV30 with TRBJ1-2, with a tentative D call TRBD1 (6 bases). V was clipped by 3 bases and J by 5 bases, with 13 bases between them. The CDR3 sequence is 13 residues long. Looked up from germline, CDR1 is GTSNPN and CDR2 is SVGIG (reference sequence). Written as DNA, the CDR3 is TGTGCCTGGAGGGACAGCCACTTATATGGCTACACCTTC. It codes for CAWRDSHLYGYTF.

This clone was observed a single time. The J gene is TRBJ2-2, the V gene TRBV5-4; the match to TRBD1 covers 8 bases. Losses at the gene ends were 1 base for V and 5 bases for J; bases not matched to a gene: 4. CDR3 size: 15 residues. In germline, CDR1 is SGHNT, CDR2 YYREEE (reference sequence). For the CDR3, the DNA is TGTGCCAGCAGCTTGAGGACAGGGCGGACCGGGGAGCTGTTTTTT. Its translation: CASSLRTGRTGELFF.

V is TRBV28 and J is TRBJ1-2; D gene unclear. The CDR3 length is 13 residues. Germline CDR1 MDHEN, CDR2 SYDVKM. V lost 6 bases, J lost 7 bases, and 15 bases lay in between. In DNA form, the CDR3 reads TGTGCCAGCAGCTCTCAGGCTCTCAGTGGCTACACCTTC. Protein product: CASSSQALSGYTF.

The gene calls are TRBV2 and TRBJ1-2, with 9 nucleotides matching TRBD1. Germline V gene lookup returns CDR1 SNHLY and CDR2 FYNNEI. The CDR3 covers 13 residues. V dropped 6 bases and J dropped 4; count of bases not matched to a gene: 3. CDR3 nucleotide sequence: TGTGCCAGCAGCTCGACAGGGGGCTATGGCTACACCTTC. Translating gives CASSSTGGYGYTF.

The chain is built from TRBV9 and TRBJ2-7; D perhaps matches TRBD1 (7 bases). Trimming pared 2 bases from V and 7 bases from J, leaving 22 bases between. The CDR3 runs 16 residues. Germline lookup yields CDR1 SGDLS and CDR2 YYNGEE. CDR3 DNA: TGTGCCAGCAGCGTCCGACAGGGCCATTCGGGGGAGGAGCAGTACTTC. Its protein is CASSVRQGHSGEEQYF.

This chain connects TRBV7-9 to TRBJ2-1; 7 nucleotides match TRBD2. Germline trimming cut 4 bases from V and 5 bases from J; bases unmatched to any gene: 11. CDR1 SEHNR and CDR2 FQNEAQ come from the germline V gene (reference sequence). The CDR3 has 16 residues. DNA for the CDR3: TGTGCCAGCAGCTCTCCGCCGGGCGGGAGCGACAATGAGCAGTTCTTC. Translated: CASSSPPGGSDNEQFF.

This clone was recorded only once. V and J are TRBV19 and TRBJ1-5, with 10 positions matching TRBD1. The CDR3 consists of 17 residues. Losses at the gene ends were 1 base for V and 9 bases for J; bases not matched to a gene: 12. The germline CDR1 and CDR2 sequences are LNHDA and SQIVND (reference sequence). CDR3 sequence (DNA): TGTGCCAGTAGTATAGGGACGGGACAGGGGTCGATAGTGCCCCAGCATTTT. Protein sequence: CASSIGTGQGSIVPQHF.

J is TRBJ1-5 and V is TRBV2; no firm D call. In germline, CDR1 is SNHLY, CDR2 FYNNEI. Trimming stripped 3 bases from V and 3 bases from J, with 12 bases between. The CDR3 totals 15 residues. CDR3 region: CASSEAGNDNQPQHF. The CDR3, as DNA: TGTGCCAGCAGTGAGGCGGGGAATGACAATCAGCCCCAGCATTTT.

This clone has more than one count but fewer than ten. The chain couples TRBV19 to TRBJ2-7; 10 bases are shared with TRBD1. This CDR3 is built from 15 residues. Trimming removed 5 bases from V and 3 bases from J; junction bases left unmatched: 7. Germline loops: CDR1 LNHDA, CDR2 SQIVND (reference sequence). The CDR3 DNA follows: TGTGCCAGTAGTTCACACCGGGACAGGGGCTACGAGCAGTACTTC. Amino acid sequence: CASSSHRDRGYEQYF.